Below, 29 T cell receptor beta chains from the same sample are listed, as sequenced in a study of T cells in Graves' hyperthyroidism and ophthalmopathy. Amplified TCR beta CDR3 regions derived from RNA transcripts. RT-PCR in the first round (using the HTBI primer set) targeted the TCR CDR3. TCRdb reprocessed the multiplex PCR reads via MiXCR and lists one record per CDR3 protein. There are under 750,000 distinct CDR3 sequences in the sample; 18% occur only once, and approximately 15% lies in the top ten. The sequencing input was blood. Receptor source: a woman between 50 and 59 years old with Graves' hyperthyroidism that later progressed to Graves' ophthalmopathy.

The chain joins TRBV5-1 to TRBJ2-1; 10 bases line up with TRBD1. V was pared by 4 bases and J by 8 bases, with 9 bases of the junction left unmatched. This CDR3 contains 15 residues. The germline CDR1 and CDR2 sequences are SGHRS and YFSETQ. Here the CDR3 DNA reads TGCGCCAGCAGCCTGCGGGACAGGGGAACAGATGAGCAGTTCTTC. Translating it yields CASSLRDRGTDEQFF.

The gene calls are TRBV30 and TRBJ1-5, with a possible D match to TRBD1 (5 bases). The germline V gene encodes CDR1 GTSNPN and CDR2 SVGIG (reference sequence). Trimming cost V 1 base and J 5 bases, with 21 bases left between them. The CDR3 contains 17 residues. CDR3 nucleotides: TGTGCCTGGAGTGATTGGGTATTGGGACGCTCCGATCAGCCCCAGCATTTT. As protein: CAWSDWVLGRSDQPQHF.

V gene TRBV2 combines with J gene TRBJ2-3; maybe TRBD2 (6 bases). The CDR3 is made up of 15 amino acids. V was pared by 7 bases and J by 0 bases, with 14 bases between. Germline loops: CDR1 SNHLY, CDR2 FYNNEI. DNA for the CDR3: TGTGCCAGCATCAACCGGGGGTATAGCACAGATACGCAGTATTTT. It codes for CASINRGYSTDTQYF. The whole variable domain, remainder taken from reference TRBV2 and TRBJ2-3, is EPEVTQTPSHQVTQMGQEVILRCVPISNHLYFYWYRQILGQKVEFLVSFYNNEISEKSEIFDDQFSVERPDGSNFTLKIRSTKLEDSAMYFCASINRGYSTDTQYFGPGTRLTVL.

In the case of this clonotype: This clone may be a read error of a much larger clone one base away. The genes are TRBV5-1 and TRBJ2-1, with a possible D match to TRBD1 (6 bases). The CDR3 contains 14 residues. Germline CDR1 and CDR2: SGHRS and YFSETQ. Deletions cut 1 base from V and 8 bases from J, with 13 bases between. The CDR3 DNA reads TGCGCCAGCAGCTTGACAGGGAGATTGGATGAGCAGTTCTTC. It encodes CASSLTGRLDEQFF.

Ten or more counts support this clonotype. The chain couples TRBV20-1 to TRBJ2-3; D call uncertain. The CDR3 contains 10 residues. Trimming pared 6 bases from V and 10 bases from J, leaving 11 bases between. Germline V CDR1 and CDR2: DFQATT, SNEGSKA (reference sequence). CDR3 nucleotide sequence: TGCAGTGCGGATCTTAGGGCGCAGTATTTT. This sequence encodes CSADLRAQYF.

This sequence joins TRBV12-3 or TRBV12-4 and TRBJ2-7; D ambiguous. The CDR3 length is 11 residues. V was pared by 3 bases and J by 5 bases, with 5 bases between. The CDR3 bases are TGTGCCAGCAGTTTTTACAACGAGCAGTACTTC. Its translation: CASSFYNEQYF.

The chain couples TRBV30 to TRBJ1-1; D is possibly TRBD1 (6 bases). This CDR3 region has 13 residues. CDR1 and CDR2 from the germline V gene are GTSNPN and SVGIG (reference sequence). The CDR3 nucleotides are TGTGCACAAAAGCTTTACAGGGATGGTGAAGCTTTCTTT. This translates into CAQKLYRDGEAFF.

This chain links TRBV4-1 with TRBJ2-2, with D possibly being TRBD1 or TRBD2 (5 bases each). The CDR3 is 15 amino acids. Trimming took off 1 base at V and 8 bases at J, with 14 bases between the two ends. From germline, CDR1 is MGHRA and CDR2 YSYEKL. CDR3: CASSQAEVWTGELFF. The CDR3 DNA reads TGCGCCAGCAGCCAAGCGGAGGTGTGGACAGGGGAGCTGTTTTTT.

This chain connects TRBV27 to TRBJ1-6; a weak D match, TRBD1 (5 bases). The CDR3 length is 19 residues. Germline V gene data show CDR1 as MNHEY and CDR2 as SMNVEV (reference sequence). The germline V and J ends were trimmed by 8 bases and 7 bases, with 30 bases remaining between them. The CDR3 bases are TGTGCCAGCGGTCAGAACACTTGGGGGGGGGTCCCCTTGAATTCACCCCTCCACTTT. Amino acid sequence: CASGQNTWGGVPLNSPLHF.

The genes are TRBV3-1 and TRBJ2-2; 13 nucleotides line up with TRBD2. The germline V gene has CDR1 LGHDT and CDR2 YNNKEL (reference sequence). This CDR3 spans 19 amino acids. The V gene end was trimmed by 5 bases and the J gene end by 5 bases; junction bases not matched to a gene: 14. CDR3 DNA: TGTGCCAGCAGCAGCACCGGACTAGCGGGGGCGGAAAGAACCGGGGAGCTGTTTTTT. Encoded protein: CASSSTGLAGAERTGELFF.

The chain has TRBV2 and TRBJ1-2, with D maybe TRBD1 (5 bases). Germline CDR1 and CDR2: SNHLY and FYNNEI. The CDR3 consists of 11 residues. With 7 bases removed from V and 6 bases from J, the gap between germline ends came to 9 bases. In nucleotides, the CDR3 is TGTGCCAGCAACGGGGCAGATGGCTACACCTTC. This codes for CASNGADGYTF.

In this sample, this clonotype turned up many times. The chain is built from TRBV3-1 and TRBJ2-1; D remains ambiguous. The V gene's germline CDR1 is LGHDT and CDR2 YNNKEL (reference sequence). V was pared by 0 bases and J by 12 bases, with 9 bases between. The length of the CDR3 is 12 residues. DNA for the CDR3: TGTGCCAGCAGCCAAGAGACGGGTGGGCAGTTCTTC. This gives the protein CASSQETGGQFF.

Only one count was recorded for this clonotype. CDR3 protein: CASSFGQGTGNEQFF. CDR3 nucleotides: TGTGCCAGTAGCTTTGGACAGGGGACTGGCAATGAGCAGTTCTTC. The chain combines TRBV19 with TRBJ2-1; the match to TRBD1 covers 9 bases. J was trimmed by 6 bases and V by 6 bases; bases with no gene match: 9. CDR3 length: 15 amino acids. Germline CDR1 and CDR2: LNHDA and SQIVND (reference sequence). The full variable domain, rest sourced from reference TRBV19 and TRBJ2-1, is DGGITQSPKYLFRKEGQNVTLSCEQNLNHDAMYWYRQDPGQGLRLIYYSQIVNDFQKGDIAEGYSVSREKKESFPLTVTSAQKNPTAFYLCASSFGQGTGNEQFFGPGTRLTVL.

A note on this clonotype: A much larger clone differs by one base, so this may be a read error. The CDR3 bases are TGTGCCAGCAGCTTGCACCGGGACGGGGCTTTCTTT. Translated, it gives CASSLHRDGAFF. The rearrangement uses TRBV7-2 and TRBJ1-1; a possible D gene is TRBD1 (5 bases). The germline CDR1 and CDR2 sequences are SGHTA and FQGNSA. Trimming pared 3 bases from V and 11 bases from J, leaving 13 bases between. This CDR3 has 12 amino acids.

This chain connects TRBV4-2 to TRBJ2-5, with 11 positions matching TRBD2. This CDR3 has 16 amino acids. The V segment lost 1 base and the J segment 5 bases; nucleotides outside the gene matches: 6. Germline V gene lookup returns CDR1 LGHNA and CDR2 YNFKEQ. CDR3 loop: CASSQGASGGSETQYF. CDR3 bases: TGTGCCAGCAGCCAAGGGGCTAGCGGGGGGTCGGAGACCCAGTACTTC.

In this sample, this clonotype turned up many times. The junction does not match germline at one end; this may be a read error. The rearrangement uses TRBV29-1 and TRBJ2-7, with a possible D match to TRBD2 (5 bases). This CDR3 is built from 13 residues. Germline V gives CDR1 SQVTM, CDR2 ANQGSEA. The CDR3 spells CSVPGWISSEQYF. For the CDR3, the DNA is TGCAGCGTTCCGGGGTGGATCTCCTCCGAGCAGTACTTC.

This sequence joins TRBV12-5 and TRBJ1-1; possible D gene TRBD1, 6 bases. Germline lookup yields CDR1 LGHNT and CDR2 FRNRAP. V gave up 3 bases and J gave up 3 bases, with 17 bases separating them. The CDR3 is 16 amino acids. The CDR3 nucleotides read TGTGCTAGTGGTTTTCTAATAGGGGGGGGGGACACTGAAGCTTTCTTT. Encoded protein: CASGFLIGGGDTEAFF.

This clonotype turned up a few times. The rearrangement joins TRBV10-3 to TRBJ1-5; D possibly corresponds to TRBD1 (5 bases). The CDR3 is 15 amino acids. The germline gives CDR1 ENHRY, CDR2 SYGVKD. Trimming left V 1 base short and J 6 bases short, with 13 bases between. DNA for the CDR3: TGTGCCATCAGTGAGTTCGACAGATCTGGTCAGCCCCAGCATTTT. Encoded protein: CAISEFDRSGQPQHF.

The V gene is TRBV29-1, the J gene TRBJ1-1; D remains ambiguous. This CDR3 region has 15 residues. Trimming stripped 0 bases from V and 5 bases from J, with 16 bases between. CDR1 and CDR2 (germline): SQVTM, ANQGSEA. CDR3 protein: CSVEDKGGVRTEAFF. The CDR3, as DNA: TGCAGCGTTGAAGATAAGGGCGGGGTTCGGACTGAAGCTTTCTTT.

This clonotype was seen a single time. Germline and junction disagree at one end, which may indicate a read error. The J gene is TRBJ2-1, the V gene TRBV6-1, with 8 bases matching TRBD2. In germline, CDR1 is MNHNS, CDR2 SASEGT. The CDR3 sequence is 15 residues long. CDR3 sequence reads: CASSQSGSSYNQQFF. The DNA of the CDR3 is TGTGCCAGCAGCCAAAGCGGGAGCTCCTACAATCAGCAGTTCTTC.

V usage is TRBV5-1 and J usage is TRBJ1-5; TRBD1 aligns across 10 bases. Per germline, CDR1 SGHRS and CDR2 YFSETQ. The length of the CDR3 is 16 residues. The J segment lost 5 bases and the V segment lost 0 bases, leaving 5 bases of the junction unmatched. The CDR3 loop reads CASSLAGGTGDQPQHF. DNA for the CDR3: TGCGCCAGCAGCTTGGCGGGCGGGACAGGGGATCAGCCCCAGCATTTT.

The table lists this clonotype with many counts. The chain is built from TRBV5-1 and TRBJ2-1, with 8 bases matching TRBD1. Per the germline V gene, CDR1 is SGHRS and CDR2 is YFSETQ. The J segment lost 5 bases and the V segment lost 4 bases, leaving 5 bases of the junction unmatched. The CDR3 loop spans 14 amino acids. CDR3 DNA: TGCGCCAGCAGCCTAGGACAGGGTGACAATGAGCAGTTCTTC. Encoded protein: CASSLGQGDNEQFF. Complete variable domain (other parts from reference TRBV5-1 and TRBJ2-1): KAGVTQTPRYLIKTRGQQVTLSCSPISGHRSVSWYQQTPGQGLQFLFEYFSETQRNKGNFPGRFSGRQFSNSRSEMNVSTLELGDSALYLCASSLGQGDNEQFFGPGTRLTVL.

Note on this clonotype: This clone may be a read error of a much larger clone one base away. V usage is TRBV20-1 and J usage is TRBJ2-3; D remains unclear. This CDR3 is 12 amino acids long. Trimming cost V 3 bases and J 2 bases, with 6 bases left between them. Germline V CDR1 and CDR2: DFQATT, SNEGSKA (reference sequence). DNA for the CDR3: TGCAGTGCTAGGGCCTCCACAGATACGCAGTATTTT. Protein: CSARASTDTQYF.

DNA for the CDR3: TGTGCCAGCAGTTCCCGGACAGGAGAAAACTATGGCTACACCTTC. Translation gives CASSSRTGENYGYTF. The chain is built from TRBV6-1 and TRBJ1-2; 7 bases are shared with TRBD1. The germline V gene encodes CDR1 MNHNS and CDR2 SASEGT. V dropped 5 bases and J dropped 2; count of bases not matched to a gene: 8. This CDR3 has 15 amino acids.

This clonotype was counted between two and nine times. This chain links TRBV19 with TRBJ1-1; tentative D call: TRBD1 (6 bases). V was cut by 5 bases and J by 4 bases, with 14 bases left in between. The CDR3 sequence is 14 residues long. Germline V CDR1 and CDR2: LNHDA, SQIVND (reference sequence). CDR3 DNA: TGTGCCAGTAGTCCCGGGGGGGCGGGCACTGAAGCTTTCTTT. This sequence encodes CASSPGGAGTEAFF.

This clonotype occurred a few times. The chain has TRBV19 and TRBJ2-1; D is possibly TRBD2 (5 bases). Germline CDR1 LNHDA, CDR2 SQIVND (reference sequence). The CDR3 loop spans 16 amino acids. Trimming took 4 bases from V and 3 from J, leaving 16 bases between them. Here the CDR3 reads CASSTSDLGFYNEQFF. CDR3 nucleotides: TGTGCCAGTAGTACGTCGGACTTGGGGTTCTACAATGAGCAGTTCTTC.

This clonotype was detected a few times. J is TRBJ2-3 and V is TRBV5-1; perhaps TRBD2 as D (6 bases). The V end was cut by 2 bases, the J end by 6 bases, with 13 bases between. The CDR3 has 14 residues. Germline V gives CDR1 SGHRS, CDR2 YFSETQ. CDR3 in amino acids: CASSLSQGGDTQYF. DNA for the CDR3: TGCGCCAGCAGCTTATCACAAGGAGGGGATACGCAGTATTTT. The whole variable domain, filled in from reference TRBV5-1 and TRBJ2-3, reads KAGVTQTPRYLIKTRGQQVTLSCSPISGHRSVSWYQQTPGQGLQFLFEYFSETQRNKGNFPGRFSGRQFSNSRSEMNVSTLELGDSALYLCASSLSQGGDTQYFGPGTRLTVL.

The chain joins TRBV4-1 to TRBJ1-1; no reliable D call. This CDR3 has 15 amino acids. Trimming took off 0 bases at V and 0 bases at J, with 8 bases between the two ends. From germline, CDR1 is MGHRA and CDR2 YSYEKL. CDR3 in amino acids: CASSQEHPLNTEAFF. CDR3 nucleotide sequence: TGCGCCAGCAGCCAAGAGCACCCCTTGAACACTGAAGCTTTCTTT.

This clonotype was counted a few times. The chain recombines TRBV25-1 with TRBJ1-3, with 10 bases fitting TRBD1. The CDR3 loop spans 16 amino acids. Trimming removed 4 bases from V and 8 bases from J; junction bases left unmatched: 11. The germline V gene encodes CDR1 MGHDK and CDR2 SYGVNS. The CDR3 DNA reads TGTGCCAGCAGTGTCACAGGGACAGGGGAGGGGGACACCATATATTTT. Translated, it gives CASSVTGTGEGDTIYF.